Listed here are 9 T cell receptor beta chains from one sample, sequenced in a study of circulating and synovial CD4+ cells in juvenile arthritis. Libraries were prepared by immunoSEQ multiplex PCR; TCRdb keeps only in-frame clonotypes and omits some of them. The sample carries about 32,000 clones, about 95% recorded once. Source material: CD4+ T cells from blood. All receptors come from a human donor with juvenile idiopathic arthritis.

The J gene is TRBJ1-5, the V gene TRBV6-5, with a weak D call TRBD1 (6 bases). The CDR3 totals 13 residues. Germline assignment: CDR1 MNHEY and CDR2 SVGAGI. Trimming removed 7 bases from V and 7 bases from J, with 14 bases in between. The CDR3 region is CASTPDRGQPQHF. CDR3 in DNA: TGTGCCAGCACCCCGGACAGAGGGCAGCCCCAGCATTTT.

CDR3: CASSVSLGTGGEETQYF. The CDR3 region has the DNA TGTGCCAGCAGCGTATCCCTCGGGACAGGGGGCGAAGAGACCCAGTACTTC. The J gene is TRBJ2-5, the V gene TRBV9; 12 bases match TRBD1. This CDR3 has 17 amino acids. The V gene end was trimmed by 1 base and the J gene end by 3 bases; junction bases not matched to a gene: 7. Germline-derived CDR1 and CDR2 are SGDLS and YYNGEE.

V and J are TRBV7-9 and TRBJ2-7; TRBD1 agrees at 7 bases. The J segment lost 1 base and the V segment lost 5 bases, leaving 11 bases of the junction unmatched. Germline CDR1 is SEHNR and CDR2 is FQNEAQ (reference sequence). This CDR3 has 16 amino acids. Written as DNA, the CDR3 is TGTGCCAGCAGCCCGACACCGGGACAGAATTCCTACGAGCAGTACTTC. Its protein is CASSPTPGQNSYEQYF.

V gene TRBV7-2 combines with J gene TRBJ2-1; 9 bases fit TRBD2. CDR1 is SGHTA, CDR2 FQGNSA, per germline. This CDR3 spans 13 amino acids. V trimming: 6 bases; J trimming: 7 bases; junction bases outside the gene matches: 4. The CDR3 region is CASSVAGGNEQFF. CDR3 nucleotide sequence: TGTGCCAGCAGTGTGGCGGGGGGGAATGAGCAGTTCTTC.

The CDR3 bases are TGCGCCAGCAGCTTCATCCCGAGCTCCTACAATGAGCAGTTCTTC. This translates into CASSFIPSSYNEQFF. The chain employs TRBV5-1 and TRBJ2-1; D unresolved. The CDR3 length is 15 residues. Germline lookup yields CDR1 SGHRS and CDR2 YFSETQ. The V and J ends lost 2 bases and 0 bases respectively, with 9 bases between them.

The chain is built from TRBV2 and TRBJ1-2; 7 bases agree with TRBD1. The CDR3 is made up of 19 amino acids. The V gene end was trimmed by 0 bases and the J gene end by 10 bases; junction bases not matched to a gene: 23. Per the germline V gene, CDR1 is SNHLY and CDR2 is FYNNEI. CDR3 amino acids: CASSEALLSLNRGRRAYTF. The CDR3 DNA reads as TGTGCCAGCAGTGAAGCGCTTCTGTCCCTGAACAGGGGAAGACGTGCCTACACCTTC.

The V gene is TRBV12-5, the J gene TRBJ1-5; D is perhaps TRBD1 (5 bases). The CDR3 spans 15 residues. CDR1 and CDR2 (germline): LGHNT, FRNRAP. Trimming left V 3 bases short and J 7 bases short, with 16 bases between. The CDR3, as DNA: TGTGCTAGTGGTTTAGCCGGGGGTGGGCAGCAGCCCCAGCATTTT. It specifies CASGLAGGGQQPQHF.

V usage is TRBV19 and J usage is TRBJ2-7; TRBD2 might be the D (5 bases). Germline values: CDR1 LNHDA, CDR2 SQIVND (reference sequence). The CDR3 spans 12 residues. Deletions cut 1 base from V and 5 bases from J, with 6 bases between. The CDR3: CASSIGGNEQYF. CDR3 DNA: TGTGCCAGTAGTATAGGAGGGAACGAGCAGTACTTC.

The chain carries TRBV25-1 and TRBJ2-2, with 7 bases aligning to TRBD1. The CDR3 is 13 amino acids. Germline-derived CDR1 and CDR2 are MGHDK and SYGVNS. V dropped 8 bases and J dropped 1; count of bases not matched to a gene: 1. The CDR3 loop reads CASWDRNTGELFF. DNA of the CDR3: TGTGCCAGCTGGGACAGGAACACCGGGGAGCTGTTTTTT.